This T cell receptor beta chain derives from a study of shared clonotypes between healthy human individuals. Study-wide background: Each donor contributed plates that comprised three CD4 naive, three CD4 memory, two CD8 naive and one CD8 memory.

This clone was counted between two and nine times. Study processing details: ImmunoSEQ output lacked quality scores and full-length reads, limiting matched filtering. The protocol was immunoSEQ multiplex PCR, while the TCRdb copy is restricted to in-frame clones and leaves out a portion. Clone size and V and J calls were adopted from that table, with D and trimming inferred from the DNA. Here the sample spans roughly 640,000 clones, around 67% being singletons. V gave up 6 bases and J gave up 8 bases, with 16 bases separating them. The CDR3 has 14 residues. Germline V gene data show CDR1 as MNHEY and CDR2 as SMNVEV (reference sequence).

The sequence came from a woman in her 30s in good health. The chain joins TRBV27 to TRBJ1-4; TRBD1 is a possible D gene (5 bases). The sample consisted of memory CD4+ T cells sorted from blood. As to subset: CD45RA-negative fraction. CDR3 bases: TGTGCCAGCAGACCGATAGTACGGGGGGAAAAACTGTTTTTT. The encoded protein is CASRPIVRGEKLFF.